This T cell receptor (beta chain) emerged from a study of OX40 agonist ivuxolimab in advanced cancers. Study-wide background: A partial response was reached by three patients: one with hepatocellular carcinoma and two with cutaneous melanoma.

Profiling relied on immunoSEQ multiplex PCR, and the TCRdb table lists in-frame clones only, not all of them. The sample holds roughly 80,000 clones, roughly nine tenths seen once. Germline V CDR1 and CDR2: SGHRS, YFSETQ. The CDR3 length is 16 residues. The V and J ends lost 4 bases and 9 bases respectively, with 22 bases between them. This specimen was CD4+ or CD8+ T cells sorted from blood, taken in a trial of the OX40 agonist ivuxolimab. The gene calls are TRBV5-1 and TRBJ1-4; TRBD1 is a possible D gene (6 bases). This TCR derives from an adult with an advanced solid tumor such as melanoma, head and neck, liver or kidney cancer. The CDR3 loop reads CASSLNPRGSGKKLFF. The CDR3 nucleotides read TGCGCCAGCAGCCTCAACCCCAGGGGAAGTGGGAAAAAACTGTTTTTT.